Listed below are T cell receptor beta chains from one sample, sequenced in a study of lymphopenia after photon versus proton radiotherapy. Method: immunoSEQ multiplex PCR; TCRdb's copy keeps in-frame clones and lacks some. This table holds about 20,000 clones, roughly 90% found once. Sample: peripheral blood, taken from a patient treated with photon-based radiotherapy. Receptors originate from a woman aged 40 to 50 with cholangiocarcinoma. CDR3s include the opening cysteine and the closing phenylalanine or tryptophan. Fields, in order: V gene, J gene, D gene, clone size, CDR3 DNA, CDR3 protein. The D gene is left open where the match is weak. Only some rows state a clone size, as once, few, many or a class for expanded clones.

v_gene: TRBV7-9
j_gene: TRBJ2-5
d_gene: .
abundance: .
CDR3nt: TGTGCCAGCAGCTCTACAACAGCTCAAGAGACCCAGTACTTC
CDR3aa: CASSSTTAQETQYF

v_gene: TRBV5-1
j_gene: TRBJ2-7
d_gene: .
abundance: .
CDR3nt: TGCGCCAGCAGTCCCGACACATCCGCCTACGAGCAGTACTTC
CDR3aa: CASSPDTSAYEQYF

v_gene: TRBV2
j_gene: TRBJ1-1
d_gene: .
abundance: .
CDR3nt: TGTGCCAGCAGTGAACTGGGGGGCACTGAAGCTTTCTTT
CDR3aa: CASSELGGTEAFF

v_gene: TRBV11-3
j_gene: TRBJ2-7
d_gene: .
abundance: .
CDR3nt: TGTGCCAGCAGCTTAGGGGTAGGGGGATCCGACGAGCAGTACTTC
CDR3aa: CASSLGVGGSDEQYF

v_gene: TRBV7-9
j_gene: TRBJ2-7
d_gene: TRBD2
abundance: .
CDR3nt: TGTGCCAGCAGCTTTGCGGGGGGCCACTACGAGCAGTACTTC
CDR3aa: CASSFAGGHYEQYF

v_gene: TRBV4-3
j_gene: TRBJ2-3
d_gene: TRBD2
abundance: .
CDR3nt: TGCGCCAGCAGCCAAGATGGGGGGAGCGGGAGGGCCTTGGATACGCAGTATTTT
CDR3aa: CASSQDGGSGRALDTQYF

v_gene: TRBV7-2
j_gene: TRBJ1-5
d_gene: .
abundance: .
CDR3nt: TGTGCCAGCAGCCTCGGGACCTTCGGAAGCAATCAGCCCCAGCATTTT
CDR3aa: CASSLGTFGSNQPQHF

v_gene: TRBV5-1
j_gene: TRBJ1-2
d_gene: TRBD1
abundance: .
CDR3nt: TGCGCCAGCAGCGGAACAGGGGAGCGGGCTGAGGGCTACACCTTC
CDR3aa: CASSGTGERAEGYTF

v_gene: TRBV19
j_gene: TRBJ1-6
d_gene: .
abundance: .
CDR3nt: TGTGCCAGTAGTCCGACTGCGGGGGACTCCTATAATTCACCCCTCCACTTT
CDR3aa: CASSPTAGDSYNSPLHF

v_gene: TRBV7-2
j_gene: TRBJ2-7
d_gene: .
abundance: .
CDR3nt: TGTGCCAGCAGCTTCTCTAGGGATACCTACGAGCAGTACTTC
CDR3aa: CASSFSRDTYEQYF

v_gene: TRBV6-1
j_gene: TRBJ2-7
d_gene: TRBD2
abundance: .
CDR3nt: TGTGCCAGCAGTGAATTTAGGGAGGGCGAGCAGTACTTC
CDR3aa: CASSEFREGEQYF

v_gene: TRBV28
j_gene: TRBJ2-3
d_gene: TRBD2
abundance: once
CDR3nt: TGTGCCAGCAGTTTCACGGGGGGGCAAGGAGATACGCAGTATTTT
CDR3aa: CASSFTGGQGDTQYF

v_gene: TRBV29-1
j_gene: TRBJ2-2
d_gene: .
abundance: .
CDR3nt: TGCAGCGTTGATTCCATGCCCGGCGGGGAGCTGTTTTTT
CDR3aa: CSVDSMPGGELFF

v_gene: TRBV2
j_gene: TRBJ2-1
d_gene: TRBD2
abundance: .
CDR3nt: TGTGCCAGCAGTGAAGCGAGCGGGAGGGCCAATGAGCAGTTCTTC
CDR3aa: CASSEASGRANEQFF

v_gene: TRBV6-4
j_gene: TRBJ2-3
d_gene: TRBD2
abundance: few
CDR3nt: TGTGCCAGCAGGGGAACGGGGGGGCCGGCTACGCAGTATTTT
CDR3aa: CASRGTGGPATQYF

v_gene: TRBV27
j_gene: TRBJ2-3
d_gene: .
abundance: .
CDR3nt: TGTGCCAGTACGGGGGCTCCACCTACAGATACGCAGTATTTT
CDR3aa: CASTGAPPTDTQYF

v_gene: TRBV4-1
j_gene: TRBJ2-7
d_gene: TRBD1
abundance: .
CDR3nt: TGCGCCAGCAGCCGCGAAACCGGGACAGAGATTCCCTACGAGCAGTACTTC
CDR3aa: CASSRETGTEIPYEQYF

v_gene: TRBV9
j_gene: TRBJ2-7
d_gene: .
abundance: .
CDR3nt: TGTGCCAGCAGCACCAAAGATCTCGACGAGCAGTACTTC
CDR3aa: CASSTKDLDEQYF

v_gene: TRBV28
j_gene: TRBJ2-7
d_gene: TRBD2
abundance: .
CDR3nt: TGTGCCAGCAGTCCTAGCGGGCCTAGCTCCTACGAGCAGTACTTC
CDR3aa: CASSPSGPSSYEQYF

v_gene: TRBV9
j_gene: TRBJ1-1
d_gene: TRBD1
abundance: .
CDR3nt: TGTGCCAGCAGCCCCGGGGGGGACAGCACTGAAGCTTTCTTT
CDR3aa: CASSPGGDSTEAFF

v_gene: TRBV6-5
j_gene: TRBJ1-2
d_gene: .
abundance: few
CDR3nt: TGTGCCAGCAGTTATGGCAGTCCACTTTCTAACTATGGCTACACCTTC
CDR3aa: CASSYGSPLSNYGYTF

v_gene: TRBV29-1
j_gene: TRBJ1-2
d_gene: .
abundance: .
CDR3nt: TGCAGCGTTGATTCCGGCTACACCTTC
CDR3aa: CSVDSGYTF

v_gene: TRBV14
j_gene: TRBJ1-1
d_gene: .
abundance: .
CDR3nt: TGTGCCAGCAGTCGGGCCCTAAACACTGAAGCTTTCTTT
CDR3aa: CASSRALNTEAFF

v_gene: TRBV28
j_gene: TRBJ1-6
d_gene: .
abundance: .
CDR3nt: TGTGCCAGCAGTTTTATTGGACGCTCGGGTTCACCCCTCCACTTT
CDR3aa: CASSFIGRSGSPLHF

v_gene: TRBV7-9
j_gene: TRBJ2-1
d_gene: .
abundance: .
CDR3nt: TGTGCCAGCAGCAAAGGGCCATCCAGCTCCTACAATGAGCAGTTCTTC
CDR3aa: CASSKGPSSSYNEQFF

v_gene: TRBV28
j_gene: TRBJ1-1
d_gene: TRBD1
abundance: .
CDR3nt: TGTGCCAGCACCCGAATACGTGACAGGGGGCTCGGCACTGAAGCTTTCTTT
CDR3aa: CASTRIRDRGLGTEAFF